Reported below is one T cell receptor (beta chain). Per the original data handling: It was from reference gene primer amplification that nucleated cell counts were estimated. Measured with immunoSEQ multiplex PCR; TCRdb has only the in-frame clones, and not every one. For V, J and clone size, that table is used; D and trimming come from the DNA. The sample yields some 150,000 clones, 84% seen once. The data originate from a study of blood T cell repertoires in COVID-19. Turning to the study itself: COVID-19 samples, acute and convalescent, were from the United States, Italy and Spain. Sources were T cells, B-cell-depleted T cells, or PBMCs; the material itself was cDNA or gDNA.

The V gene end was trimmed by 1 base and the J gene end by 4 bases; junction bases not matched to a gene: 7. The CDR3 is made up of 16 amino acids. Germline CDR1 is SGDLS and CDR2 is YYNGEE. The rearrangement joins TRBV9 to TRBJ1-2, with 10 bases aligning to TRBD1. Material for sequencing was peripheral blood. The receptor's source is a human donor in a cohort sampled during active COVID-19. CDR3 sequence: CASSVSRDRGFYGYTF. CDR3 nucleotides: TGTGCCAGCAGCGTATCCCGGGACAGGGGCTTCTATGGCTACACCTTC.